This TCR beta chain emerged from a study of T cells after yellow fever vaccination. For the study at large: Using CD3, CD45RA, CCR7 and CD95, the EM, EMRA, CM and Tscm memory subsets were sorted. Fractions with few cells were prepared using SMART-Seq v4 Ultra Low Input.

The CDR3 spans 14 residues. Trimming removed 8 bases from V and 4 bases from J, with 15 bases in between. Germline CDR1 is LNHNV and CDR2 is YYDKDF (reference sequence). This clonotype was observed many times. A process of 5'RACE template switching, which added a universal primer site and UMIs, was used to make TCR cDNA. Each CDR3 protein is one row after TCRdb ran MiXCR on the 5' RACE reads. The table lists 15,000 or so distinct CDR3 sequences, 4% of them singletons. The chain recombines TRBV15 with TRBJ1-3; D is ambiguous. This clonotype was sampled from a man aged 30 to 45 who received the YFV17D yellow fever vaccine. Sequencing used PBMCs, either bulk or a sorted T-cell subset (CD4+, CD8+, memory, or dextramer-sorted; not recorded which), obtained 15 days after the yellow fever booster vaccination. CDR3 protein: CATSIGVSGNTIYF. CDR3 DNA: TGTGCCACCTCCATAGGTGTCTCGGGAAACACCATATATTTT.